The clone carrying this TCR beta chain was counted only a few times. A much larger clone sits a single nucleotide away, making a read error possible. Bone marrow was sampled from every patient at the time of active disease. The library was built from roughly 400 ng RNA with molecular barcoded adaptors for alpha/delta and beta/gamma chains. TCRdb used MiXCR to reprocess the reads, holding one entry per CDR3 protein. Here the sample spans some 130,000 distinct CDR3 sequences, under 15% being singletons. The source of the sample is a study of read filtering for tumor transcriptome and immune sequencing. Study in general: Revised staging placed eight or nine patients in R-ISS I, roughly 17 in II, roughly 7 in III.

Input material: a population of CD138-negative cells sorted from bone marrow. The source is a donor aged 40 or over with multiple myeloma.

The CDR3 sequence is CASSPRTEDYEQYF. DNA of the CDR3: TGTGCCAGCAGCCCTCGGACAGAGGATTACGAGCAGTACTTC. V and J are TRBV7-6 and TRBJ2-7; tentatively, D is TRBD1 (6 bases). The CDR3 is made up of 14 amino acids. V lost 5 bases and J 4 bases, leaving 15 bases between the germline ends. Per germline, CDR1 SGHVS and CDR2 FNYEAQ.